This is a list of T cell receptor beta chains from one sample in a study of shared clonotypes between healthy human individuals. TCRdb's table, derived via immunoSEQ multiplex PCR, lists solely in-frame clones and lacks some. The sample includes millions of clones, approximately 90% of them seen just once. The sample was naive CD4+ T cells sorted from blood. These receptors originate from a man between 18 and 35 years old in good health. Both conserved end residues are part of each CDR3. Each record gives: clone size, J gene, V gene, D gene, CDR3 protein, CDR3 DNA. A D gene is named only where the DNA matches it firmly. The size entry is marked missing in some rows and otherwise reads once, few, many or a size class.

clone_size: few; j_call: TRBJ1-1; v_call: TRBV7-9; d_call: NA; cdr3_aa: CASSPQGTEAFF; cdr3_nt: TGTGCCAGCAGCCCTCAAGGCACTGAAGCTTTCTTT
clone_size: NA; j_call: TRBJ2-5; v_call: TRBV5-4; d_call: TRBD2; cdr3_aa: CASSLFSGGGAKVTQYF; cdr3_nt: TGTGCCAGCAGCTTGTTTTCGGGAGGTGGGGCCAAGGTGACCCAGTACTTC
clone_size: NA; j_call: TRBJ1-2; v_call: TRBV28; d_call: NA; cdr3_aa: CASSPNYYGYTF; cdr3_nt: TGTGCCAGCAGTCCTAACTACTATGGCTACACCTTC
clone_size: once; j_call: TRBJ2-7; v_call: TRBV6-5; d_call: TRBD1; cdr3_aa: CASSRQGHYEQYF; cdr3_nt: TGTGCCAGCAGTCGACAGGGGCACTACGAGCAGTACTTC
clone_size: NA; j_call: TRBJ2-3; v_call: TRBV5-5; d_call: NA; cdr3_aa: CASSLPGVTDTQYF; cdr3_nt: TGTGCCAGCAGCTTGCCGGGGGTCACAGATACGCAGTATTTT
clone_size: once; j_call: TRBJ1-6; v_call: TRBV30; d_call: NA; cdr3_aa: CAWNIYGINSPLHF; cdr3_nt: TGTGCCTGGAATATATACGGTATCAATTCACCCCTCCACTTT
clone_size: NA; j_call: TRBJ1-2; v_call: TRBV6-6; d_call: NA; cdr3_aa: CASSYSPGPSGYTF; cdr3_nt: TGTGCCAGCAGTTACTCCCCTGGACCTAGCGGCTACACCTTC
clone_size: once; j_call: TRBJ2-1; v_call: TRBV2; d_call: TRBD2; cdr3_aa: CASSEVAGGSFNEQFF; cdr3_nt: TGTGCCAGCAGTGAAGTGGCGGGGGGGTCGTTCAATGAGCAGTTCTTC
clone_size: NA; j_call: TRBJ1-2; v_call: TRBV6-6; d_call: TRBD1; cdr3_aa: CAIKPGTGSGYTF; cdr3_nt: TGTGCCATCAAACCTGGGACAGGGTCTGGCTACACCTTC
clone_size: NA; j_call: TRBJ1-1; v_call: TRBV2; d_call: NA; cdr3_aa: CASFPLRNTEAFF; cdr3_nt: TGTGCCAGCTTCCCCTTAAGGAATACTGAAGCTTTCTTT